These T cell receptor beta chains were read from a single sample in a study of T cell responses to AZD1222 COVID-19 vaccine. Assay: immunoSEQ multiplex PCR; the TCRdb copy retains only in-frame clones and omits some. Of 130,000 to 150,000 clones in the sample, about 93% were seen once. The starting material was peripheral blood, obtained on day 0 of AZD1222 vaccination. The receptors originated from an adult in good health. Each CDR3 is given with its conserved first and last residue. The order of the fields is clone size, J gene, D gene, V gene, CDR3 DNA, CDR3 protein. A D gene is named only where the DNA matches it firmly. Where a row states a size, it is once, few, many or the class of an expanded clone; other rows omit it.

. | TRBJ2-5 | TRBD1 | TRBV7-9 | TGTGCCAGCAGCAACCGACAGGGGGCCTATCTAGGGACCCAGTACTTC | CASSNRQGAYLGTQYF
. | TRBJ1-2 | TRBD1 | TRBV7-9 | TGTGCCAGCAGCCTCGGGACAGGTTTTGGCCATGGCTACACCTTC | CASSLGTGFGHGYTF
. | TRBJ1-3 | . | TRBV6-6 | TGTGCCAGCAGTTCAGGACACTCTGGAAACACCATATATTTT | CASSSGHSGNTIYF
. | TRBJ2-7 | TRBD2 | TRBV30 | TGTGCCTGGAGGTGGGGGGGTATGAACGAGCAGTACTTC | CAWRWGGMNEQYF
. | TRBJ1-2 | . | TRBV3-1/TRBV3-2 | TGTGCCAGCAGCCAAGACCCGGCAAGAGCTGGCTACACCTTC | CASSQDPARAGYTF
once | TRBJ2-3 | TRBD2 | TRBV2 | TGTGCCAGCAGCTACCAAGGAGCGGGAACAGATACGCAGTATTTT | CASSYQGAGTDTQYF
. | TRBJ1-2 | . | TRBV12-3/TRBV12-4 | TGTGCCAGCAGTATTCAGGGTATCTATGGCTACACCTTC | CASSIQGIYGYTF
. | TRBJ1-6 | TRBD1 | TRBV6-5 | TGTGCCAGCAGACAGGGGGCAAATAATTCACCCCTCCACTTT | CASRQGANNSPLHF
. | TRBJ1-5 | . | TRBV12-5 | TGTGCTAGTGGTTTGGTACTATCAGGGGGCAATCAGCCCCAGCATTTT | CASGLVLSGGNQPQHF
. | TRBJ1-1 | . | TRBV9 | TGTGCCAGCAGCGTAGAAGGAGGGGAAGGAGCTTTCTTT | CASSVEGGEGAFF
. | TRBJ2-2 | . | TRBV12-3/TRBV12-4 | TGTGCCAGCAGTGAGGAGACCGGGGAGCTGTTTTTT | CASSEETGELFF
. | TRBJ1-1 | . | TRBV6-1 | TGTGCCAGCAGTGAGGAACCGGGACTAGCTTTCTTT | CASSEEPGLAFF
. | TRBJ1-1 | . | TRBV27 | TGTGCCAGCAGTTTATATGGGGCCGTCAGGATGAACACTGAAGCTTTCTTT | CASSLYGAVRMNTEAFF
. | TRBJ1-2 | TRBD1 | TRBV19 | TGTGCCAGTAGTAACAACCAGGGGGTCGGTGGCTACACCTTC | CASSNNQGVGGYTF
. | TRBJ1-2 | . | TRBV5-1 | TGCGCCAGCAGCTTGGGACAGGCTAACTATGGCTACACCTTC | CASSLGQANYGYTF
. | TRBJ2-2 | . | TRBV5-6 | TGTGCCAGCAGCTTGGACTGGGGGACGCCGAACACCGGGGAGCTGTTTTTT | CASSLDWGTPNTGELFF